The T cell receptor beta chain described here comes from a study of post-analysis software for immune sequencing data. Study-level findings and limits: Versus controls, multiple sclerosis patients showed significantly lower diversity (normalized Chao1). Under the F measure, samples that were prepared in one batch clustered strongly together. When patients were compared with controls, 4 or 5 TRBV segments were more frequent, TRBV5-6, TRBV5-1 and TRBV20-1 among them.

Sequencing libraries made from TCR beta cDNA carried unique molecular identifiers. One entry per CDR3 protein, called by TCRdb with MiXCR from the PCR reads. The sample records about 540,000 distinct CDR3 sequences, around a third being singletons. The table lists this clonotype with a few counts. Antigen: not known. Germline V CDR1 and CDR2: MNHNS, SASEGT. This CDR3 spans 13 amino acids. V lost 6 bases, J lost 3 bases, and 12 bases lay in between. The chain is built from TRBV6-1 and TRBJ2-7, with D hard to call. The receptor comes from a girl between 2 and 17 years old with multiple sclerosis. Material: blood. The DNA for the CDR3 is TGTGCCAGCAGCGAACTGGACGTCTACGAGCAGTACTTC. Translation: CASSELDVYEQYF.